A selection of T cell receptor beta chains follows, all from one sample in a study of T cells in Graves' hyperthyroidism and ophthalmopathy. TCRdb used MiXCR to reprocess the multiplex PCR reads, holding one entry per CDR3 protein. This sample has around 450,000 distinct CDR3 sequences, with 15% to 17% found just once. Sequenced: blood. These receptors all stem from a woman aged 18-29 years with Graves' hyperthyroidism. CDR3s include the opening cysteine and the closing phenylalanine or tryptophan. Each record gives: D gene, clone size, J gene, V gene, CDR3 protein, CDR3 DNA. A D gene is named only where the DNA matches it firmly. Clone size is given for some rows only: seen once, a few or many times, or a class if the clone is expanded.

D gene: .
clone size: many
J gene: TRBJ2-3
V gene: TRBV3-1
CDR3 protein: CASSQERADTQYF
CDR3 DNA: TGTGCCAGCAGCCAAGAAAGGGCAGATACGCAGTATTTT

D gene: .
clone size: few
J gene: TRBJ1-5
V gene: TRBV4-1
CDR3 protein: CASSQVRGPDQPQHF
CDR3 DNA: TGCGCCAGCAGCCAAGTTCGGGGTCCGGATCAGCCCCAGCATTTT

D gene: .
clone size: many
J gene: TRBJ2-7
V gene: TRBV6-1
CDR3 protein: CASSRTYSSYEQYF
CDR3 DNA: TGTGCCAGCAGCCGAACGTATAGCTCCTACGAGCAGTACTTC

D gene: .
clone size: many
J gene: TRBJ2-3
V gene: TRBV4-2
CDR3 protein: CASSQPRSGQRTDTQYF
CDR3 DNA: TGTGCCAGCAGCCAACCTCGATCCGGGCAGAGAACAGATACGCAGTATTTT

D gene: TRBD1
clone size: many
J gene: TRBJ2-7
V gene: TRBV6-1
CDR3 protein: CASSVEPGQNYEQYF
CDR3 DNA: TGTGCCAGCAGTGTTGAGCCGGGACAGAACTACGAGCAGTACTTC

D gene: TRBD1
clone size: many
J gene: TRBJ2-7
V gene: TRBV11-2
CDR3 protein: CASRWTGEHEQYF
CDR3 DNA: TGTGCCAGCAGATGGACAGGGGAGCACGAGCAGTACTTC

D gene: .
clone size: .
J gene: TRBJ2-7
V gene: TRBV6-8
CDR3 protein: CAGSYSFARFRVYEQYF
CDR3 DNA: TGTGCCGGCAGTTATAGCTTTGCTAGGTTTAGGGTCTACGAGCAGTACTTC

D gene: .
clone size: many
J gene: TRBJ2-1
V gene: TRBV11-3
CDR3 protein: CASSLGWDEQFF
CDR3 DNA: TGTGCCAGCAGCTTAGGTTGGGATGAGCAGTTCTTC

D gene: .
clone size: .
J gene: TRBJ1-1
V gene: TRBV29-1
CDR3 protein: CSVDMPGVNTEAFF
CDR3 DNA: TGCAGCGTTGATATGCCGGGGGTGAACACTGAAGCTTTCTTT

D gene: TRBD2
clone size: .
J gene: TRBJ2-3
V gene: TRBV9
CDR3 protein: CASSARLAGGWTDTQYF
CDR3 DNA: TGTGCCAGCAGCGCGCGACTAGCGGGAGGTTGGACAGATACGCAGTATTTT

D gene: .
clone size: .
J gene: TRBJ1-1
V gene: TRBV3-1
CDR3 protein: CASSGDGGDTEAFF
CDR3 DNA: TGTGCCAGCAGCGGGGACGGAGGGGACACTGAAGCTTTCTTT

D gene: .
clone size: many
J gene: TRBJ2-7
V gene: TRBV9
CDR3 protein: CASSLTAQAYEQYF
CDR3 DNA: TGTGCCAGCAGCCTAACCGCGCAGGCCTACGAGCAGTACTTC

D gene: .
clone size: many
J gene: TRBJ1-2
V gene: TRBV28
CDR3 protein: CASSRRGRTRYGYTF
CDR3 DNA: TGTGCCAGCAGTCGCAGAGGGCGTACGCGCTATGGCTACACCTTC

D gene: .
clone size: many
J gene: TRBJ2-2
V gene: TRBV6-1
CDR3 protein: CASSAVGAGTGELFF
CDR3 DNA: TGTGCCAGCAGTGCCGTAGGGGCGGGTACCGGGGAGCTGTTTTTT

D gene: .
clone size: .
J gene: TRBJ2-7
V gene: TRBV28
CDR3 protein: CASTKPLGTVASYEQYF
CDR3 DNA: TGTGCCAGCACCAAACCCCTTGGTACAGTGGCTTCCTACGAGCAGTACTTC

D gene: .
clone size: .
J gene: TRBJ2-1
V gene: TRBV24-1
CDR3 protein: CATSDPGPNEQFF
CDR3 DNA: TGTGCCACCAGTGACCCTGGGCCCAATGAGCAGTTCTTC

D gene: .
clone size: few
J gene: TRBJ1-6
V gene: TRBV7-7
CDR3 protein: CASSLTRRFSYNSPLHF
CDR3 DNA: TGTGCTAGCAGCTTAACCCGACGGTTCTCCTATAATTCACCCCTCCACTTT

D gene: .
clone size: .
J gene: TRBJ1-2
V gene: TRBV27
CDR3 protein: CASSLTLGTQYGYTF
CDR3 DNA: TGTGCCAGCAGTCTGACATTGGGTACCCAGTATGGCTACACCTTC

D gene: .
clone size: few
J gene: TRBJ1-2
V gene: TRBV7-9
CDR3 protein: CASSPDSVAGYGYTF
CDR3 DNA: TGTGCCAGCAGCCCAGATTCTGTGGCGGGCTATGGCTACACCTTC

D gene: TRBD1
clone size: many
J gene: TRBJ2-7
V gene: TRBV6-1
CDR3 protein: CASSASGTDLPEQYF
CDR3 DNA: TGTGCCAGCAGTGCCTCCGGGACAGACCTCCCCGAGCAGTACTTC

D gene: .
clone size: .
J gene: TRBJ2-7
V gene: TRBV13
CDR3 protein: CASSPTDSPGEQYF
CDR3 DNA: TGTGCCAGCAGCCCCACGGACTCCCCAGGCGAGCAGTACTTC

D gene: TRBD2
clone size: .
J gene: TRBJ2-4
V gene: TRBV6-1
CDR3 protein: CASSEAGGGVKVAKNIQYF
CDR3 DNA: TGTGCCAGCAGTGAAGCCGGGGGGGGGGTGAAAGTAGCCAAAAACATTCAGTACTTC

D gene: TRBD2
clone size: many
J gene: TRBJ2-5
V gene: TRBV2
CDR3 protein: CASSEQAGGQETQYF
CDR3 DNA: TGTGCCAGCAGTGAACAAGCGGGAGGGCAAGAGACCCAGTACTTC

D gene: .
clone size: .
J gene: TRBJ2-2
V gene: TRBV2
CDR3 protein: CASSVLEGNTGELFF
CDR3 DNA: TGTGCCAGCAGTGTCCTGGAGGGGAACACCGGGGAGCTGTTTTTT

D gene: .
clone size: .
J gene: TRBJ2-3
V gene: TRBV12-3/TRBV12-4
CDR3 protein: CASSSTRYSTDTQYF
CDR3 DNA: TGTGCCAGCAGCTCGACTAGATATAGCACAGATACGCAGTATTTT

D gene: .
clone size: many
J gene: TRBJ2-5
V gene: TRBV18
CDR3 protein: CASSPGGGAETQYF
CDR3 DNA: TGTGCCAGCTCACCTGGCGGAGGAGCCGAGACCCAGTACTTC

D gene: .
clone size: .
J gene: TRBJ2-1
V gene: TRBV4-1
CDR3 protein: CASSQGLIHNEQFF
CDR3 DNA: TGCGCCAGCAGCCAAGGCTTGATCCACAATGAGCAGTTCTTC

D gene: .
clone size: many
J gene: TRBJ2-1
V gene: TRBV24-1
CDR3 protein: CATSDHVRGSEHNEQFF
CDR3 DNA: TGTGCCACCAGTGACCACGTTAGGGGTAGCGAACACAATGAGCAGTTCTTC

D gene: .
clone size: once
J gene: TRBJ2-2
V gene: TRBV12-3/TRBV12-4
CDR3 protein: CASRPIGNTGELFF
CDR3 DNA: TGTGCCAGCAGGCCCATCGGGAACACCGGGGAGCTGTTTTTT

D gene: TRBD1
clone size: few
J gene: TRBJ1-4
V gene: TRBV20-1
CDR3 protein: CSAWRGTGFEKLFF
CDR3 DNA: TGCAGTGCGTGGAGGGGGACAGGTTTTGAAAAACTGTTTTTT

D gene: TRBD1
clone size: many
J gene: TRBJ1-3
V gene: TRBV20-1
CDR3 protein: CSADPRGSSGNTIYF
CDR3 DNA: TGCAGTGCAGACCCCAGGGGGTCCTCTGGAAACACCATATATTTT

D gene: TRBD1
clone size: many
J gene: TRBJ1-4
V gene: TRBV20-1
CDR3 protein: CSANRDSNEKLFF
CDR3 DNA: TGCAGTGCTAACCGGGACAGTAATGAAAAACTGTTTTTT

D gene: .
clone size: .
J gene: TRBJ1-2
V gene: TRBV6-2/TRBV6-3
CDR3 protein: CASSYSGEDYGYTF
CDR3 DNA: TGTGCCAGCAGTTACTCAGGGGAAGACTATGGCTACACCTTC

D gene: TRBD1
clone size: .
J gene: TRBJ1-1
V gene: TRBV4-1
CDR3 protein: CASNTGTANTEAFF
CDR3 DNA: TGCGCCAGCAACACCGGGACAGCAAACACTGAAGCTTTCTTT

D gene: TRBD2
clone size: .
J gene: TRBJ2-3
V gene: TRBV6-9
CDR3 protein: CASSYLGTSGRTGTDTQYF
CDR3 DNA: TGTGCCAGCAGTTACCTCGGGACTAGCGGGAGAACGGGCACAGATACGCAGTATTTT

D gene: TRBD2
clone size: few
J gene: TRBJ2-6
V gene: TRBV7-8
CDR3 protein: CASSNIALAGAPSGANVLTF
CDR3 DNA: TGTGCCAGCAGCAATATCGCGCTAGCGGGGGCGCCCTCTGGGGCCAACGTCCTGACTTTC

D gene: .
clone size: .
J gene: TRBJ2-5
V gene: TRBV27
CDR3 protein: CASSLSGGGVGTQYF
CDR3 DNA: TGTGCCAGCAGTTTATCAGGCGGGGGCGTGGGGACCCAGTACTTC

D gene: TRBD2
clone size: many
J gene: TRBJ2-1
V gene: TRBV2
CDR3 protein: CASSEREGLAGRNEQFF
CDR3 DNA: TGTGCCAGCAGTGAAAGGGAGGGGCTAGCGGGGCGGAATGAGCAGTTCTTC

D gene: TRBD2
clone size: .
J gene: TRBJ2-3
V gene: TRBV4-1
CDR3 protein: CASSQEVAASGRMGPDTQYF
CDR3 DNA: TGCGCCAGCAGCCAAGAAGTAGCCGCTAGCGGGAGAATGGGCCCAGATACGCAGTATTTT

D gene: .
clone size: .
J gene: TRBJ1-4
V gene: TRBV5-5
CDR3 protein: CASSLAEGQPGKLFF
CDR3 DNA: TGTGCCAGCAGCTTGGCGGAGGGACAACCTGGAAAACTGTTTTTT

D gene: .
clone size: many
J gene: TRBJ2-5
V gene: TRBV2
CDR3 protein: CASREANWETQYF
CDR3 DNA: TGTGCCAGCAGGGAAGCTAACTGGGAGACCCAGTACTTC

D gene: TRBD2
clone size: many
J gene: TRBJ2-2
V gene: TRBV7-2
CDR3 protein: CASSSPTSGGALTGELFF
CDR3 DNA: TGTGCCAGCAGCTCCCCGACTAGCGGGGGGGCCCTCACCGGGGAGCTGTTTTTT

D gene: .
clone size: .
J gene: TRBJ2-7
V gene: TRBV14
CDR3 protein: CASSQGPPHWYEQYF
CDR3 DNA: TGTGCCAGCAGCCAAGGCCCCCCCCACTGGTACGAGCAGTACTTC

D gene: TRBD1
clone size: many
J gene: TRBJ2-7
V gene: TRBV6-1
CDR3 protein: CASRGRQGHEQYF
CDR3 DNA: TGTGCCAGCAGGGGCAGACAGGGCCACGAGCAGTACTTC

D gene: TRBD2
clone size: many
J gene: TRBJ2-3
V gene: TRBV7-9
CDR3 protein: CASSPSPGLATDTQYF
CDR3 DNA: TGTGCCAGCAGCCCCTCCCCGGGACTAGCCACAGATACGCAGTATTTT

D gene: TRBD1
clone size: once
J gene: TRBJ2-7
V gene: TRBV4-1
CDR3 protein: CASSRGTGVYEQYF
CDR3 DNA: TGCGCCAGCAGCCGGGGGACAGGGGTCTACGAGCAGTACTTC